The clone carrying this T cell receptor (beta chain) was found a few times. The target antigen is unknown. The junction had 14 bases not matched to a gene; V was cut back by 1 base and J by 6 bases. Germline V gene data show CDR1 as MGHRA and CDR2 as YSYEKL. The CDR3 runs 18 residues. This entry comes from a study of T-cell memory formation after mild COVID-19. TCRalpha and TCRbeta libraries used 5'RACE with constant-segment primers and UMIs. TCRdb fed the 5' RACE reads into MiXCR, producing one record per CDR3 protein. The sample shows fewer than 550,000 distinct CDR3 sequences, 20% of them seen only once. Study-level results: Day 37-peaking second-wave clones had unconfirmed SARS-CoV-2 specificity.

The chain has TRBV4-1 and TRBJ2-1; 8 nucleotides match TRBD2. This clonotype originated in an adult woman who had mild COVID-19 (a few samples of this study predate the infection). Cell type and time point are not known. The sample comprised PBMCs or a T cell subset sorted from them (not recorded which). The CDR3 bases are TGCGCCAGCAGCCAAGTTTTCCGTGTAGCGGGAAACTTCAATGAGCAGTTCTTC. Amino acids: CASSQVFRVAGNFNEQFF.